This paragraph covers one TCR beta chain sequence. The data belong to a study of blood T cell repertoires in COVID-19. Germline assignment: CDR1 MNHEY and CDR2 SVGAGI. V shed 6 bases and J 4 bases; nucleotides not matched to a gene: 9. The CDR3 sequence is 14 residues long. TCRdb's copy holds only in-frame clones and misses some; the assay was immunoSEQ multiplex PCR. The repertoire holds over 130,000 clones, over 65% seen once, with about 15% in the top ten. The chain uses TRBV6-5 and TRBJ2-7; 7 bases match TRBD2. The source of this sequence is a man aged 45-65 years with acute or convalescent COVID-19. Sequenced input: peripheral blood. CDR3 DNA sequence: TGTGCCAGCAGCTCAGCGGGGCGGGATTACGAGCAGTACTTC. Residues: CASSSAGRDYEQYF.